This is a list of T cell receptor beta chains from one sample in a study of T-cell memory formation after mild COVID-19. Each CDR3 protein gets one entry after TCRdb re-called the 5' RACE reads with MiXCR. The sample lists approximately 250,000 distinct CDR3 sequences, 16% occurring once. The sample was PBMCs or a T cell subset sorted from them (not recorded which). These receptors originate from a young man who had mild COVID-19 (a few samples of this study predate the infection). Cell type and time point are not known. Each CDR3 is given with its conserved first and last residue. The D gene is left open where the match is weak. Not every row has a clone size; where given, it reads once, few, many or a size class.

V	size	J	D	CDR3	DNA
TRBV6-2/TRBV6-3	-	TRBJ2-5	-	CASSYRAETQYF	TGTGCCAGCAGTTACAGGGCAGAGACCCAGTACTTC
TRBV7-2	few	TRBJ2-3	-	CASSFVRGTDTQYF	TGTGCCAGCAGCTTCGTCAGGGGCACAGATACGCAGTATTTT
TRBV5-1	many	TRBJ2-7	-	CASSRQDRGYEQYF	TGCGCCAGCAGCCGACAGGACCGGGGATACGAGCAGTACTTC
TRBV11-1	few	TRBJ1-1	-	CASSLEGGTEAFF	TGTGCCAGCAGCTTAGAGGGGGGCACTGAAGCTTTCTTT
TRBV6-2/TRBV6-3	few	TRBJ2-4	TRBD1	CASSPTGGSADIQYF	TGTGCCAGCAGTCCGACAGGGGGGAGTGCAGACATTCAGTACTTC
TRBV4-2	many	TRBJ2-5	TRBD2	CASSQERGSETQYF	TGTGCCAGCAGCCAAGAGCGGGGGTCGGAGACCCAGTACTTC
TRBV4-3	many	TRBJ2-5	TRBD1	CASSQAEGGWVETQYF	TGCGCCAGCAGCCAAGCGGAAGGGGGCTGGGTAGAGACCCAGTACTTC
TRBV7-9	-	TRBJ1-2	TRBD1	CASSSAVQGSYGYTF	TGTGCCAGCAGCTCGGCCGTACAGGGGTCCTATGGCTACACCTTC
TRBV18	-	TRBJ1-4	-	CASSPRASSDEKLFF	TGTGCCAGCTCACCGAGGGCGTCTAGCGATGAAAAACTGTTTTTT
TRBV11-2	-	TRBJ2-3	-	CASSLQGGAYTDTQYF	TGTGCCAGCAGCTTGCAAGGGGGGGCCTACACAGATACGCAGTATTTT
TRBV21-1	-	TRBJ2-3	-	CASTPWGDTQYF	TGTGCCAGCACCCCGTGGGGAGATACGCAGTATTTT
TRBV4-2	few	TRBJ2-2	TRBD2	CASSQDTSGGAGGELFF	TGTGCCAGCAGCCAAGATACTAGCGGGGGGGCCGGCGGGGAGCTGTTTTTT
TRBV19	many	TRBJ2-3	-	CASSSSSTDTQYF	TGTGCCAGTAGTAGTTCTAGCACAGATACGCAGTATTTT
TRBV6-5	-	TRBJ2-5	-	CASSSRRETQYF	TGTGCCAGCAGCTCTAGACGGGAGACCCAGTACTTC
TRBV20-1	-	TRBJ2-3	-	CSAGGRYSTDTQYF	TGCAGTGCCGGGGGGCGGTACAGCACAGATACGCAGTATTTT